This T cell receptor (beta chain) derives from a study of blood T cell repertoires in COVID-19. Study as a whole: Italy, Spain and the United States were the sources of the convalescent and acute COVID-19 samples. T cells, B-cell-depleted T cells, or PBMCs provided the cDNA or gDNA that served as material.

The CDR3 covers 11 residues. V lost 4 bases to trimming and J lost 3 bases, with 6 bases between them. CDR1 and CDR2 from the germline V gene are GTSNPN and SVGIG (reference sequence). About this clone itself: The sample has other DNA sequences that encode this CDR3 too.

Method: immunoSEQ multiplex PCR; TCRdb's copy keeps in-frame clones and lacks some. The sample lists approximately 260,000 clones, approximately 81% occurring once. During the 2 weeks before they entered the study, exposed participants had met someone with a PCR-confirmed or clinician-diagnosed COVID-19 case. This sequence was found in a woman in her 50s who had been exposed to COVID-19. Sequenced input: PBMCs or T cells enriched from blood (not recorded which). The chain combines TRBV30 with TRBJ1-1; possibly TRBD1 for D (6 bases). This CDR3 is CAWKGDTEAFF. CDR3 nucleotide sequence: TGTGCCTGGAAGGGGGACACTGAAGCTTTCTTT. Variable domain in full (rest from reference TRBV30 and TRBJ1-1): SQTIHQWPATLVQPVGSPLSLECTVEGTSNPNLYWYRQAAGRGLQLLFYSVGIGQISSEVPQNLSASRPQDRQFILSSKKLLLSDSGFYLCAWKGDTEAFFGQGTRLTVV.